The 5 T cell receptor beta chains given below trace back to one sample, sequenced in a study of blood T cell repertoires in COVID-19. Method: immunoSEQ multiplex PCR; TCRdb's copy keeps in-frame clones and lacks some. The sample records some 350,000 clones, about 90% being singletons. The sample comprised peripheral blood. These receptors were obtained from a woman younger than 35 who had recovered from COVID-19.

The genes are TRBV6-2 or TRBV6-3 and TRBJ2-5; D is perhaps TRBD2 (6 bases). The CDR3 has 15 amino acids. The V end lost 4 bases, the J end lost 4 bases, and 16 bases lay between the germline ends. CDR1 and CDR2 (germline): MNHEY, SVGEGT. CDR3 nucleotides: TGTGCCAGCAGTTCCCGGGGACTGACGGTAGAGACCCAGTACTTC. The encoded protein is CASSSRGLTVETQYF.

A single count supports this clone. The rearrangement uses TRBV27 and TRBJ1-1; no clear D gene. The V gene's germline CDR1 is MNHEY and CDR2 SMNVEV (reference sequence). CDR3 length: 13 amino acids. Between the trimmed V and J ends, which lost 4 bases and 0 bases, there was a span of 6 bases. The CDR3 coding sequence is TGTGCCAGCAGTTATACGGTGAACACTGAAGCTTTCTTT. Amino acid sequence: CASSYTVNTEAFF.

J is TRBJ1-1 and V is TRBV11-3; 7 bases agree with TRBD1. The CDR3 loop spans 16 amino acids. Germline V gene sequence: CDR1 SGHNT, CDR2 YENEEA. V shed 5 bases, J shed 3 bases, and the junction held 12 bases outside the gene matches. CDR3 sequence: CASSQMNRGGHTEAFF. The CDR3 nucleotides are TGTGCCAGCAGCCAGATGAACAGGGGTGGTCACACTGAAGCTTTCTTT. Based on the CDR3 plus reference TRBV11-3 and TRBJ1-1, the full variable domain is EAGVVQSPRYKIIEKKQPVAFWCNPISGHNTLYWYLQNLGQGPELLIRYENEEAVDDSQLPKDRFSAERLKGVDSTLKIQPAELGDSAVYLCASSQMNRGGHTEAFFGQGTRLTVV.

The rearrangement links TRBV11-3 to TRBJ1-1, with 9 bases lining up with TRBD1. V shed 5 bases and J 5 bases; nucleotides not matched to a gene: 9. Germline V gene data show CDR1 as SGHNT and CDR2 as YENEEA. The CDR3 is 15 amino acids. DNA for the CDR3: TGTGCCAGCAGCATACCGGGACAGGGCAGGACTGAAGCTTTCTTT. Translation gives CASSIPGQGRTEAFF.

The chain joins TRBV5-4 to TRBJ2-1; D gene ambiguous. Trimming left V 4 bases short and J 0 bases short, with 14 bases between. CDR3 length: 16 residues. Germline V lookup: CDR1 SGHNT, CDR2 YYREEE (reference sequence). This CDR3 reads CASSRRGLSSYNEQFF. The CDR3 DNA reads as TGTGCCAGCAGCCGCCGCGGTCTTAGCTCCTACAATGAGCAGTTCTTC.